This is a list of T cell receptor beta chains from one sample in a study of cytomegalovirus exposure and HLA in healthy donors. Repertoires were generated with immunoSEQ multiplex PCR, while TCRdb's copy carries only in-frame clones and drops some. In the table there are around 160,000 clones, 88% of which are singletons. Sequencing was performed on PBMCs. These receptors originate from a man aged 18 to 29 in good health and CMV-seronegative. Each CDR3 is given with its conserved first and last residue. Each record gives: clone size, V gene, D gene, J gene, CDR3 protein, CDR3 DNA. The D gene is left open where the match is weak. Size is omitted from some rows. Given values are once, few, many or a class for expanded clones.

abundance: .; v_gene: TRBV2; d_gene: TRBD2; j_gene: TRBJ2-1; CDR3aa: CASSGVAGPNNEQFF; CDR3nt: TGTGCCAGCAGTGGGGTAGCGGGCCCGAACAATGAGCAGTTCTTC
abundance: .; v_gene: TRBV7-9; d_gene: .; j_gene: TRBJ1-2; CDR3aa: CASSPDGGGYGYTF; CDR3nt: TGTGCCAGCAGCCCAGATGGGGGGGGCTATGGCTACACCTTC
abundance: .; v_gene: TRBV5-1; d_gene: TRBD1; j_gene: TRBJ1-2; CDR3aa: CASSRTPPRTGDFLDGYTF; CDR3nt: TGCGCCAGCAGCAGGACCCCACCTCGGACAGGGGATTTTTTGGATGGCTACACCTTC
abundance: .; v_gene: TRBV6-5; d_gene: TRBD2; j_gene: TRBJ2-7; CDR3aa: CASSSGLAGSYEQYF; CDR3nt: TGTGCCAGCAGTTCTGGACTAGCGGGGTCCTACGAGCAGTACTTC
abundance: .; v_gene: TRBV6-1; d_gene: .; j_gene: TRBJ2-1; CDR3aa: CASSDPGLLNEQFF; CDR3nt: TGTGCCAGCAGTGACCCGGGACTTCTTAATGAGCAGTTCTTC
abundance: .; v_gene: TRBV5-1; d_gene: TRBD1; j_gene: TRBJ2-1; CDR3aa: CASSLPRGQGTLNEQFF; CDR3nt: TGCGCCAGCAGCTTACCAAGGGGACAGGGCACCCTCAATGAGCAGTTCTTC
abundance: .; v_gene: TRBV7-2; d_gene: .; j_gene: TRBJ2-2; CDR3aa: CASSPPRGAGANTGELFF; CDR3nt: TGTGCCAGCAGCCCTCCCCGGGGAGCAGGGGCCAACACCGGGGAGCTGTTTTTT
abundance: .; v_gene: TRBV18; d_gene: TRBD1; j_gene: TRBJ2-7; CDR3aa: CASSPGTENYEQYF; CDR3nt: TGTGCCAGCTCACCCGGGACAGAAAACTACGAGCAGTACTTC
abundance: .; v_gene: TRBV2; d_gene: .; j_gene: TRBJ1-1; CDR3aa: CASSEDSRNTEAFF; CDR3nt: TGTGCCAGCAGTGAGGACAGTCGGAACACTGAAGCTTTCTTT
abundance: .; v_gene: TRBV6-1; d_gene: .; j_gene: TRBJ1-5; CDR3aa: CASSEFSTGSQPQHF; CDR3nt: TGTGCCAGCAGTGAATTCTCTACGGGATCTCAGCCCCAGCATTTT
abundance: .; v_gene: TRBV5-1; d_gene: TRBD1; j_gene: TRBJ1-2; CDR3aa: CASSLEGTGGGYTF; CDR3nt: TGCGCCAGCAGCTTGGAAGGGACAGGCGGGGGCTACACCTTC
abundance: .; v_gene: TRBV10-1; d_gene: .; j_gene: TRBJ2-2; CDR3aa: CASSDNVAVGTGELFF; CDR3nt: TGCGCCAGCAGTGATAACGTAGCCGTTGGGACCGGGGAGCTGTTTTTT
abundance: .; v_gene: TRBV30; d_gene: TRBD2; j_gene: TRBJ2-5; CDR3aa: CAWSLSGGTQETQYF; CDR3nt: TGTGCCTGGAGTTTAAGCGGGGGTACCCAAGAGACCCAGTACTTC
abundance: once; v_gene: TRBV5-1; d_gene: .; j_gene: TRBJ2-3; CDR3aa: CASSLGLASSTDTQYF; CDR3nt: TGCGCCAGCAGCTTGGGATTGGCATCTAGCACAGATACGCAGTATTTT
abundance: .; v_gene: TRBV28; d_gene: .; j_gene: TRBJ1-5; CDR3aa: CASSLRQGEQPQHF; CDR3nt: TGTGCCAGCAGTTTACGGCAGGGCGAACAGCCCCAGCATTTT
abundance: once; v_gene: TRBV6-5; d_gene: TRBD1; j_gene: TRBJ1-1; CDR3aa: CASSYGTGVLTEAFF; CDR3nt: TGTGCCAGCAGTTACGGGACAGGGGTTCTCACTGAAGCTTTCTTT
abundance: .; v_gene: TRBV4-2; d_gene: TRBD2; j_gene: TRBJ2-5; CDR3aa: CASSQPAGGRETQYF; CDR3nt: TGTGCCAGCAGCCAACCAGCGGGAGGGAGGGAGACCCAGTACTTC
abundance: .; v_gene: TRBV7-2; d_gene: TRBD2; j_gene: TRBJ2-3; CDR3aa: CASSLALAGVTDTQYF; CDR3nt: TGTGCCAGCAGCTTAGCACTAGCGGGAGTAACAGATACGCAGTATTTT
abundance: .; v_gene: TRBV4-2; d_gene: TRBD1; j_gene: TRBJ1-4; CDR3aa: CASSQEDWGANRGLFF; CDR3nt: TGTGCCAGCAGCCAAGAAGATTGGGGGGCTAACAGGGGGCTGTTTTTT
abundance: .; v_gene: TRBV7-9; d_gene: .; j_gene: TRBJ2-5; CDR3aa: CASSLSYSQETQYF; CDR3nt: TGTGCCAGCAGCTTATCCTACAGCCAAGAGACCCAGTACTTC
abundance: .; v_gene: TRBV4-2; d_gene: .; j_gene: TRBJ2-3; CDR3aa: CASSQESDTQYF; CDR3nt: TGTGCCAGCAGCCAAGAAAGCGATACGCAGTATTTT
abundance: .; v_gene: TRBV4-3; d_gene: .; j_gene: TRBJ2-5; CDR3aa: CASSHNREETQYF; CDR3nt: TGCGCCAGCAGCCATAACAGAGAAGAGACCCAGTACTTC
abundance: .; v_gene: TRBV5-4; d_gene: TRBD2; j_gene: TRBJ2-3; CDR3aa: CASSPSLAGVTDTQYF; CDR3nt: TGTGCCAGCAGCCCTAGTCTAGCGGGAGTCACAGATACGCAGTATTTT
abundance: once; v_gene: TRBV27; d_gene: TRBD2; j_gene: TRBJ2-7; CDR3aa: CASSHGAGEGYEQYF; CDR3nt: TGTGCCAGCAGTCACGGGGCGGGAGAGGGCTACGAGCAGTACTTC
abundance: .; v_gene: TRBV28; d_gene: .; j_gene: TRBJ2-3; CDR3aa: CASTTQAESGNTQYF; CDR3nt: TGTGCCAGCACCACCCAGGCCGAATCAGGCAATACGCAGTATTTT
abundance: .; v_gene: TRBV2; d_gene: .; j_gene: TRBJ1-5; CDR3aa: CASSETRASNQPQHF; CDR3nt: TGTGCCAGCAGTGAGACCAGGGCCAGCAATCAGCCCCAGCATTTT
abundance: .; v_gene: TRBV11-2; d_gene: .; j_gene: TRBJ2-7; CDR3aa: CASSPSGSFDEQYF; CDR3nt: TGTGCCAGCAGCCCCAGCGGGTCCTTTGATGAGCAGTACTTC
abundance: .; v_gene: TRBV10-1; d_gene: TRBD1; j_gene: TRBJ2-2; CDR3aa: CASRRGQVISGELFF; CDR3nt: TGCGCCAGCAGAAGGGGGCAGGTTATTTCTGGGGAGCTGTTTTTT
abundance: .; v_gene: TRBV29-1; d_gene: .; j_gene: TRBJ1-1; CDR3aa: CSVEGGQNTEAFF; CDR3nt: TGCAGCGTTGAAGGAGGCCAGAACACTGAAGCTTTCTTT
abundance: .; v_gene: TRBV6-4; d_gene: .; j_gene: TRBJ2-2; CDR3aa: CASSDSGGTGELFF; CDR3nt: TGTGCCAGCAGTGACTCAGGGGGCACCGGGGAGCTGTTTTTT
abundance: .; v_gene: TRBV5-1; d_gene: TRBD1; j_gene: TRBJ1-6; CDR3aa: CASSGARGQGNSPLHF; CDR3nt: TGCGCCAGCAGCGGGGCGAGGGGGCAGGGGAATTCACCCCTCCACTTT
abundance: .; v_gene: TRBV19; d_gene: .; j_gene: TRBJ1-3; CDR3aa: CASSIVGGVAGNTIYF; CDR3nt: TGTGCCAGTAGTATTGTCGGAGGCGTGGCTGGAAACACCATATATTTT
abundance: .; v_gene: TRBV10-3; d_gene: .; j_gene: TRBJ1-3; CDR3aa: CAISESVVRSSGNTIYF; CDR3nt: TGTGCCATCAGTGAGTCGGTTGTCCGCAGCTCTGGAAACACCATATATTTT
abundance: .; v_gene: TRBV28; d_gene: TRBD1; j_gene: TRBJ1-3; CDR3aa: CASSSTGDSGNTIYF; CDR3nt: TGTGCCAGCAGTTCGACAGGGGACTCTGGAAACACCATATATTTT
abundance: .; v_gene: TRBV6-5; d_gene: .; j_gene: TRBJ1-3; CDR3aa: CASSYSDSASGNTIYF; CDR3nt: TGTGCCAGCAGTTACTCAGACAGCGCCTCTGGAAACACCATATATTTT
abundance: .; v_gene: TRBV28; d_gene: TRBD2; j_gene: TRBJ2-2; CDR3aa: CASSIPRGTGGTGELFF; CDR3nt: TGTGCCAGCAGCATCCCGCGGGGGACGGGGGGCACCGGGGAGCTGTTTTTT
abundance: once; v_gene: TRBV7-8; d_gene: TRBD2; j_gene: TRBJ2-5; CDR3aa: CASSTGTRGAKETQYF; CDR3nt: TGTGCCAGCAGCACGGGGACTAGGGGGGCCAAAGAGACCCAGTACTTC
abundance: once; v_gene: TRBV7-6; d_gene: .; j_gene: TRBJ1-1; CDR3aa: CASSQETDPGRAFF; CDR3nt: TGTGCCAGCAGCCAAGAGACGGACCCGGGAAGGGCTTTCTTT
abundance: .; v_gene: TRBV6-1; d_gene: TRBD1; j_gene: TRBJ1-5; CDR3aa: CASIRTGFGNQPQHF; CDR3nt: TGTGCCAGCATTAGGACAGGGTTTGGCAATCAGCCCCAGCATTTT
abundance: .; v_gene: TRBV25-1; d_gene: TRBD2; j_gene: TRBJ2-5; CDR3aa: CASSEGRLAGVRKETQYF; CDR3nt: TGTGCCAGCAGTGAGGGAAGACTAGCGGGAGTCAGGAAAGAGACCCAGTACTTC
abundance: .; v_gene: TRBV4-3; d_gene: TRBD1; j_gene: TRBJ2-7; CDR3aa: CASSLGQGTPYEQYF; CDR3nt: TGCGCCAGCAGCCTGGGACAGGGGACCCCTTACGAGCAGTACTTC
abundance: .; v_gene: TRBV4-3; d_gene: .; j_gene: TRBJ2-5; CDR3aa: CASSQGPSPETQYF; CDR3nt: TGCGCCAGCAGCCAAGGACCTAGCCCAGAGACCCAGTACTTC
abundance: .; v_gene: TRBV27; d_gene: .; j_gene: TRBJ2-7; CDR3aa: CASSLSGGGRFGQQYF; CDR3nt: TGTGCCAGCAGTTTATCGGGTGGGGGCAGATTCGGTCAGCAGTACTTC
abundance: once; v_gene: TRBV4-3; d_gene: TRBD2; j_gene: TRBJ2-3; CDR3aa: CASSQLAGGPTDTQYF; CDR3nt: TGCGCCAGCAGCCAACTAGCGGGAGGGCCGACAGATACGCAGTATTTT
abundance: .; v_gene: TRBV4-3; d_gene: TRBD2; j_gene: TRBJ2-7; CDR3aa: CASSPGLAGTYEQYF; CDR3nt: TGCGCCAGCAGTCCCGGGCTAGCGGGGACCTACGAGCAGTACTTC
abundance: once; v_gene: TRBV5-1; d_gene: .; j_gene: TRBJ1-1; CDR3aa: CASSLTPENTEAFF; CDR3nt: TGCGCCAGCAGCTTGACCCCAGAGAACACTGAAGCTTTCTTT
abundance: .; v_gene: TRBV7-2; d_gene: TRBD1; j_gene: TRBJ1-5; CDR3aa: CASSPAQTGTLQPQHF; CDR3nt: TGTGCCAGCAGCCCCGCCCAGACAGGGACATTGCAGCCCCAGCATTTT
abundance: .; v_gene: TRBV2; d_gene: TRBD2; j_gene: TRBJ2-6; CDR3aa: CASRKSYPAGGAGANVLTF; CDR3nt: TGTGCCAGCAGGAAATCTTACCCCGCCGGGGGGGCTGGGGCCAACGTCCTGACTTTC
abundance: .; v_gene: TRBV29-1; d_gene: TRBD1; j_gene: TRBJ2-7; CDR3aa: CSVTGDAYEQYF; CDR3nt: TGCAGCGTCACAGGGGACGCCTACGAGCAGTACTTC
abundance: .; v_gene: TRBV29-1; d_gene: TRBD2; j_gene: TRBJ2-6; CDR3aa: CSALVGGSSGANVLTF; CDR3nt: TGCAGCGCCCTAGTGGGGGGGAGCTCTGGGGCCAACGTCCTGACTTTC
abundance: .; v_gene: TRBV6-1; d_gene: TRBD2; j_gene: TRBJ2-3; CDR3aa: CASSGSGGASTDTQYF; CDR3nt: TGTGCCAGCAGTGGCAGCGGGGGGGCCTCGACAGATACGCAGTATTTT